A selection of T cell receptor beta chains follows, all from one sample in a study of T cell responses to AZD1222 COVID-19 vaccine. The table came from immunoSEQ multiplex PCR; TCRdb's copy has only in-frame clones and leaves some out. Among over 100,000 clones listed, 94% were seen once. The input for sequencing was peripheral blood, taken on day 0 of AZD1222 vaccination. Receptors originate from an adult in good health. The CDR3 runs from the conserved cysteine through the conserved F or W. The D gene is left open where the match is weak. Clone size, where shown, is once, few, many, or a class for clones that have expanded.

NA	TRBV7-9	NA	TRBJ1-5	TGTGCCAGCAGCTTGGGGAATCAGCCCCAGCATTTT	CASSLGNQPQHF
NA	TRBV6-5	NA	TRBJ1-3	TGTGCCAGCACGCGGGGGCCGGGAAACACCATATATTTT	CASTRGPGNTIYF
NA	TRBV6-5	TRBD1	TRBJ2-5	TGTGCCAGCAGCCGACAGGGAAGCCAAGAGACCCAGTACTTC	CASSRQGSQETQYF
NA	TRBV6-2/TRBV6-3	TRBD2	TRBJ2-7	TGTGCCAGCAGTTACTTAGCGGGTCCCTACGAGCAGTACTTC	CASSYLAGPYEQYF
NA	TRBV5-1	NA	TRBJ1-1	TGCGCCAGCAGCTTGAGGGGGAGGGGTGACACTGAAGCTTTCTTT	CASSLRGRGDTEAFF
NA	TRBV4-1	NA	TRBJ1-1	TGCGCCAGCAGCCAAAAAACTAGGAACACTGAAGCTTTCTTT	CASSQKTRNTEAFF
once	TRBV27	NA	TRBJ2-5	TGTGCCAGCAATTCCTTGTATGGGACCCAGTACTTC	CASNSLYGTQYF
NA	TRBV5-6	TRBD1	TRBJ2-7	TGTGCCAGCAGCCAGGGACAGGGGCCCTACGAGCAGTACTTC	CASSQGQGPYEQYF
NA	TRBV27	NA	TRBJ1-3	TGTGCCAGCAGAGGACCTACCTCTGGAAACACCATATATTTT	CASRGPTSGNTIYF
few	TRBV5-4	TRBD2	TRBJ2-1	TGTGCCAGCAGGCCGACTAGCGGGAGCTATGAGCAGTTCTTC	CASRPTSGSYEQFF
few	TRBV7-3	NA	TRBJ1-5	TGTGCCAGCAGCTCCCCCCCGAAAGGGGCATGCAATCAGCCCCAGCATTTT	CASSSPPKGACNQPQHF
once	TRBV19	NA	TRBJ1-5	TGTGCCAGTAGTTCTCGGACTACTAGCAATCAGCCCCAGCATTTT	CASSSRTTSNQPQHF
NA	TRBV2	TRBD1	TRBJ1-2	TGTGCCAGCAGCCTCGGACAGGGGAGGAACTATGGCTACACCTTC	CASSLGQGRNYGYTF
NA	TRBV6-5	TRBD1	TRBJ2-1	TGTGCCAGCAACATAGCCGGGACAGGGGGCTGGGAGCAGTTCTTC	CASNIAGTGGWEQFF
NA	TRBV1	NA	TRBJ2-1	TGCACCAGCAGCCAAGGGGCGGGAGTGGTCTACAATGAGCAGTTCTTC	CTSSQGAGVVYNEQFF
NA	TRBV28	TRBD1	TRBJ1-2	TGTGCCAGCAGGACCCCAGGGGGCCCCTATGGCTACACCTTC	CASRTPGGPYGYTF
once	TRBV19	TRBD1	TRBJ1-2	TGTGCCAGTAGGCCAGGGACAGGGGAATATGGCTACACCTTC	CASRPGTGEYGYTF
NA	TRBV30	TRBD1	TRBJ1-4	TGTGCCTGGAGACCCATGGGGACAGGGGCAGGGGAAAAACTGTTTTTT	CAWRPMGTGAGEKLFF
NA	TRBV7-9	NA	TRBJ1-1	TGTGCCAGCAGCCCCGATACGAACACTGAAGCTTTCTTT	CASSPDTNTEAFF
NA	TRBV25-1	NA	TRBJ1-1	TGTGCCAGCAGTGTAGGGAACACTGAAGCTTTCTTT	CASSVGNTEAFF
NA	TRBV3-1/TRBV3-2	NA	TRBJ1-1	TGTGCCAGCAGCCCCCTCGGGGGGGGAAACACTGAAGCTTTCTTT	CASSPLGGGNTEAFF
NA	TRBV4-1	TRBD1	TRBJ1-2	TGCGCCAGCAGACCGACAGGGGACGTTAATGGCTACACCTTC	CASRPTGDVNGYTF
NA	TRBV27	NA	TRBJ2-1	TGTGCCAGCAGTTTCTCCACACAGGGAAATGAGCAGTTCTTC	CASSFSTQGNEQFF
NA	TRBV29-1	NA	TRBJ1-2	TGCAGCGTTGAAGAACCCCTGAGTGGGTTATATGGCTACACCTTC	CSVEEPLSGLYGYTF
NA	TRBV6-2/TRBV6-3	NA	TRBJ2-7	TGTGCCAGCAGTTTCGGACTCAACGAGCAGTACTTC	CASSFGLNEQYF
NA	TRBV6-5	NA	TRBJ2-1	TGTGCCAGCATGGACAGCTGGTACAATGAGCAGTTCTTC	CASMDSWYNEQFF
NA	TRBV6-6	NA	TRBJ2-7	TGTGCCAGCTCAGGGTATTTCGAGCAGTACTTC	CASSGYFEQYF
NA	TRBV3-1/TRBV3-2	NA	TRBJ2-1	TGTGCCAGCAGCCGCCGAAAGAATGAGCAGTTCTTC	CASSRRKNEQFF
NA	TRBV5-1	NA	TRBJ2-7	TGCGCCAGCCACCCGTGGGATAGCGAAAAATACGAGCAGTACTTC	CASHPWDSEKYEQYF
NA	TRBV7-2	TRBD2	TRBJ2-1	TGTGCCAGCAGCTTAGTTCCCCTAGCGGGAGGATATGCTGAGCAGTTCTTC	CASSLVPLAGGYAEQFF
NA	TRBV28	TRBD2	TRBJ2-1	TGTGCCAGCAACCGGAGGGGAGGGCCAGACAATGAGCAGTTCTTC	CASNRRGGPDNEQFF
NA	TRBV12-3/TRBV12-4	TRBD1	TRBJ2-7	TGTGCCAGCAGTAGACAGGGGGTCCGCGAGCAGTACTTC	CASSRQGVREQYF